A selection of T cell receptor beta chains follows, all from one sample in a study of vaccination and CD4 T cells after COVID-19. These receptors are not linked to any known antigen. TCRdb passed the PCR reads through MiXCR, listing each CDR3 protein once. This sample yields approximately 21,000 distinct CDR3 sequences, of which under 65% are seen a single time; roughly 15% belongs to the top ten. Source: CD4+ T cells from blood, cultured in vitro, taken after SARS-CoV-2 vaccination. Source of these receptors: a human donor who received a COVID-19 vaccine. Both conserved end residues are part of each CDR3. The order of the fields is D gene, clone size, V gene, J gene, CDR3 protein, CDR3 DNA. The D gene is left open where the match is weak. Clone size is stated in some rows and not others, as once, few, many or a class when expanded.

D gene: .
clone size: .
V gene: TRBV30
J gene: TRBJ2-5
CDR3 protein: CAWTHQETQYF
CDR3 DNA: TGTGCCTGGACTCACCAAGAGACCCAGTACTTC

D gene: TRBD2
clone size: few
V gene: TRBV6-5
J gene: TRBJ2-3
CDR3 protein: CASSSLAGGRDTQYF
CDR3 DNA: TGTGCCAGCAGTTCACTAGCGGGGGGAAGAGATACGCAGTATTTT

D gene: .
clone size: .
V gene: TRBV11-3
J gene: TRBJ2-1
CDR3 protein: CASSLGAPNNEQFF
CDR3 DNA: TGTGCCAGCAGCTTAGGGGCACCTAACAATGAGCAGTTCTTC

D gene: .
clone size: once
V gene: TRBV12-3/TRBV12-4
J gene: TRBJ1-2
CDR3 protein: CASKRQAHYGYTF
CDR3 DNA: TGTGCCAGCAAAAGACAGGCTCACTATGGCTACACCTTC

D gene: .
clone size: .
V gene: TRBV30
J gene: TRBJ1-6
CDR3 protein: CAWKEGYNSPLHF
CDR3 DNA: TGTGCCTGGAAAGAGGGATATAATTCACCCCTCCACTTT

D gene: .
clone size: .
V gene: TRBV12-3/TRBV12-4
J gene: TRBJ2-3
CDR3 protein: CASSFSLGARVTQYF
CDR3 DNA: TGTGCCAGCAGTTTTTCGTTGGGGGCCAGAGTTACGCAGTATTTT

D gene: .
clone size: .
V gene: TRBV15
J gene: TRBJ1-2
CDR3 protein: CATSRLQENYGYTF
CDR3 DNA: TGTGCCACCAGCAGACTACAGGAGAACTATGGCTACACCTTC

D gene: .
clone size: .
V gene: TRBV20-1
J gene: TRBJ1-2
CDR3 protein: CSARDAGYTF
CDR3 DNA: TGCAGTGCTAGAGATGCTGGCTACACCTTC

D gene: .
clone size: .
V gene: TRBV12-3/TRBV12-4
J gene: TRBJ1-5
CDR3 protein: CASRIDSNQPQHF
CDR3 DNA: TGTGCCAGCAGGATCGATAGCAATCAGCCCCAGCATTTT

D gene: .
clone size: few
V gene: TRBV20-1
J gene: TRBJ1-3
CDR3 protein: CSARRAGNTIYF
CDR3 DNA: TGCAGTGCCCGCCGGGCGGGAAACACCATATATTTT

D gene: TRBD1
clone size: .
V gene: TRBV19
J gene: TRBJ2-7
CDR3 protein: CASTARPGTGLFELLF
CDR3 DNA: TGTGCCAGCACCGCCCGACCCGGGACAGGGCTATTTGAACTCCTCTTC

D gene: .
clone size: .
V gene: TRBV24-1
J gene: TRBJ2-7
CDR3 protein: CATSGGVGEQYF
CDR3 DNA: TGTGCCACCAGTGGCGGGGTGGGGGAGCAGTACTTC

D gene: .
clone size: .
V gene: TRBV10-1
J gene: TRBJ1-2
CDR3 protein: CASSDDRDYGHTF
CDR3 DNA: TGCGCCAGCAGTGATGACAGAGACTATGGCCACACCTTC

D gene: .
clone size: .
V gene: TRBV7-6
J gene: TRBJ2-7
CDR3 protein: CASSLGSDSYEQYF
CDR3 DNA: TGTGCCAGCAGCTTAGGGTCGGACTCCTACGAGCAGTACTTC

D gene: .
clone size: .
V gene: TRBV7-9
J gene: TRBJ1-2
CDR3 protein: CASSFSWQVDYGYTF
CDR3 DNA: TGTGCCAGCAGCTTTTCCTGGCAGGTCGACTATGGCTACACCTTC

D gene: TRBD2
clone size: .
V gene: TRBV5-1
J gene: TRBJ2-3
CDR3 protein: CASSTTSGGAAADTQYF
CDR3 DNA: TGCGCCAGCAGCACAACTAGCGGGGGGGCCGCCGCAGATACGCAGTATTTT

D gene: .
clone size: once
V gene: TRBV30
J gene: TRBJ2-3
CDR3 protein: CAWSRTTSTDTQYF
CDR3 DNA: TGTGCCTGGAGTCGCACAACTAGCACAGATACGCAGTATTTT

D gene: TRBD2
clone size: .
V gene: TRBV30
J gene: TRBJ2-7
CDR3 protein: CAWSLGSGSTYEQYF
CDR3 DNA: TGTGCCTGGAGCCTGGGTAGCGGGAGTACCTACGAGCAGTACTTC

D gene: .
clone size: .
V gene: TRBV7-8
J gene: TRBJ1-5
CDR3 protein: CASSLGFQPQHF
CDR3 DNA: TGTGCCAGCAGCTTAGGATTCCAGCCCCAGCATTTT

D gene: .
clone size: .
V gene: TRBV2
J gene: TRBJ1-1
CDR3 protein: CASIRTENTEAFF
CDR3 DNA: TGTGCCAGCATTCGGACAGAGAACACTGAAGCTTTCTTT

D gene: .
clone size: .
V gene: TRBV19
J gene: TRBJ1-2
CDR3 protein: CASSMRDGYTF
CDR3 DNA: TGTGCCAGTAGTATGAGAGATGGCTACACCTTC

D gene: .
clone size: .
V gene: TRBV12-3/TRBV12-4
J gene: TRBJ1-5
CDR3 protein: CASSLVQETGSNQPQHF
CDR3 DNA: TGTGCCAGCAGTTTAGTACAGGAAACAGGGAGCAATCAGCCCCAGCATTTT

D gene: TRBD1
clone size: .
V gene: TRBV6-1
J gene: TRBJ1-6
CDR3 protein: CASSTNRGPNSPLHF
CDR3 DNA: TGTGCCAGCAGTACCAACAGGGGCCCTAATTCACCCCTCCACTTT

D gene: TRBD2
clone size: .
V gene: TRBV7-7
J gene: TRBJ2-5
CDR3 protein: CASSLASGGAGETQYF
CDR3 DNA: TGTGCCAGCAGCTTGGCTAGCGGGGGGGCCGGGGAGACCCAGTACTTC

D gene: .
clone size: .
V gene: TRBV2
J gene: TRBJ1-5
CDR3 protein: CATGRGRTQHF
CDR3 DNA: TGTGCCACTGGACGGGGGAGGACCCAGCATTTT

D gene: .
clone size: .
V gene: TRBV7-9
J gene: TRBJ2-1
CDR3 protein: CASSLAGSSYNEQFF
CDR3 DNA: TGTGCCAGCAGCTTAGCGGGGAGCTCCTACAATGAGCAGTTCTTC

D gene: .
clone size: .
V gene: TRBV24-1
J gene: TRBJ2-7
CDR3 protein: CATSDSRQASYEQYF
CDR3 DNA: TGTGCCACCAGTGACAGTCGACAGGCGTCCTACGAGCAGTACTTC